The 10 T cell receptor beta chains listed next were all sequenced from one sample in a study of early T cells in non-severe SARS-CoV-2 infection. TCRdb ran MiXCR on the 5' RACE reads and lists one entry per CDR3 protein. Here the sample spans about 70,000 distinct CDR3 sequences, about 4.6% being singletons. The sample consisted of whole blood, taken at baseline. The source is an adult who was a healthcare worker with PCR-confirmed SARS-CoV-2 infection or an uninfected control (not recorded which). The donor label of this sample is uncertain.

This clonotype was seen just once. CDR3 nucleotide sequence: TGTGCCAGCAGTGATAGAGGAGGGAACTATGGCTACACCTTC. Protein product: CASSDRGGNYGYTF. The chain joins TRBV6-6 to TRBJ1-2; D not resolved. The germline V gene encodes CDR1 MNHNY and CDR2 SVGAGI (reference sequence). CDR3 size: 14 residues. Between the trimmed V and J ends, which lost 5 bases and 2 bases, there was a span of 12 bases.

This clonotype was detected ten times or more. The CDR3 coding sequence is TGTGCCAGCAGTGAAATCCTGAACACTGAAGCTTTCTTT. Translating it yields CASSEILNTEAFF. The chain carries TRBV2 and TRBJ1-1; D is ambiguous. The CDR3 spans 13 residues. V was clipped by 2 bases and J by 0 bases, with 4 bases between them. CDR1 is SNHLY and CDR2 is FYNNEI in the germline V gene.

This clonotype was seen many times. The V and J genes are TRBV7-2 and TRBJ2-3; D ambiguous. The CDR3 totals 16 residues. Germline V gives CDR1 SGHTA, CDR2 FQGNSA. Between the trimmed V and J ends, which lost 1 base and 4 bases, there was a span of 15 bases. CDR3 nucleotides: TGTGCCAGCAGCTTAGTGCCCACCCTGCGTGCAGATACGCAGTATTTT. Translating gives CASSLVPTLRADTQYF.

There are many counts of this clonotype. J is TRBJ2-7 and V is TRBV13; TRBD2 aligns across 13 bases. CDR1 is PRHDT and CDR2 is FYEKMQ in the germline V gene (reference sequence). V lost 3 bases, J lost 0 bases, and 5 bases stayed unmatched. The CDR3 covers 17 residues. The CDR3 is CASSFFRTSGSSYEQYF. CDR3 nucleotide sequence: TGTGCCAGCAGCTTCTTTCGGACTAGCGGGAGCTCCTACGAGCAGTACTTC.

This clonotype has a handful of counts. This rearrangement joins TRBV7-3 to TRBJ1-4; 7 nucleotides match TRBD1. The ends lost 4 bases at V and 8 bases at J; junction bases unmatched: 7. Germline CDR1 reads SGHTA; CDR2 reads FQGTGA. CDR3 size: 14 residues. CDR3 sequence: CASSYTGAGEKLFF. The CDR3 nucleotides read TGTGCCAGCAGCTACACAGGGGCAGGCGAAAAACTGTTTTTT.

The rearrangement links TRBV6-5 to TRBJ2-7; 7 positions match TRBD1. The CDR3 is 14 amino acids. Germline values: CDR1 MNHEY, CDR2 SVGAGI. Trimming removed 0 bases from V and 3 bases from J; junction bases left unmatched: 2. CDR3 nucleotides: TGTGCCAGCAGTTACTCGGGACAGAGCTACGAGCAGTACTTC. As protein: CASSYSGQSYEQYF.

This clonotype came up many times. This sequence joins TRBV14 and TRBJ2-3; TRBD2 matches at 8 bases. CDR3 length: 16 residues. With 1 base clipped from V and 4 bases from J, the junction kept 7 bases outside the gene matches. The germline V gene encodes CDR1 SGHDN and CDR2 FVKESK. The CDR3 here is CASSQVGGGRADTQYF. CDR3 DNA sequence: TGTGCCAGCAGCCAAGTCGGCGGGGGGCGAGCAGATACGCAGTATTTT.

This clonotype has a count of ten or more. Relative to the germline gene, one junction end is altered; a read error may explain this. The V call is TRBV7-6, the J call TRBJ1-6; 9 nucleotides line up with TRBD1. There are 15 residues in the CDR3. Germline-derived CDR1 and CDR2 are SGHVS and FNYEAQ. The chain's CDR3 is CASSLAGTGNSPLHF. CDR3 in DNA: TGTGCCAGCAGCCTAGCCGGGACAGGGAATTCACCCCTCCACTTT.

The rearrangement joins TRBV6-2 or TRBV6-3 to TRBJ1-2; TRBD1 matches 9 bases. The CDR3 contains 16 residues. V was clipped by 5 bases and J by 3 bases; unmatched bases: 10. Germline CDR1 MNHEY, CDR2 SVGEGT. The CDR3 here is CASSPSPRTGDYGYTF. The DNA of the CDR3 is TGTGCCAGCAGTCCCTCCCCCAGGACAGGGGACTATGGCTACACCTTC.

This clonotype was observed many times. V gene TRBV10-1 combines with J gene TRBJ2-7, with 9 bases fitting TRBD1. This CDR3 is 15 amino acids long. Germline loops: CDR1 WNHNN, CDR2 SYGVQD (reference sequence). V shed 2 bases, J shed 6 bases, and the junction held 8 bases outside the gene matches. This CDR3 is CASSENVGQGSEQYF. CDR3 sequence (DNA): TGCGCCAGCAGTGAGAATGTGGGACAGGGATCCGAGCAGTACTTC.